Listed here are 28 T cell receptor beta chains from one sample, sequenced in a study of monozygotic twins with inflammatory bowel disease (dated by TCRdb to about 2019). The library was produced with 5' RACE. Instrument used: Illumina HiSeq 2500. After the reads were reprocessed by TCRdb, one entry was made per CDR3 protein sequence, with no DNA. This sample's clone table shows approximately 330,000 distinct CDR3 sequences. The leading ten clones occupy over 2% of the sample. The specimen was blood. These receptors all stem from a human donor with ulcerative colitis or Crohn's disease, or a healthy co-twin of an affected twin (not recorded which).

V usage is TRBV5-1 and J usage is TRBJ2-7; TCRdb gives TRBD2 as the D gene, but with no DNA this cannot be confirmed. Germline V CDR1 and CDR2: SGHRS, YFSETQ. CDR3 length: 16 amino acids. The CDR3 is CASSLGGLASSYEQYF.

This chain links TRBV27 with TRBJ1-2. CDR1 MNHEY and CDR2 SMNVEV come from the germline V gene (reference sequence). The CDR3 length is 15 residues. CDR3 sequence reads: CASSFGVGLVSGYTF.

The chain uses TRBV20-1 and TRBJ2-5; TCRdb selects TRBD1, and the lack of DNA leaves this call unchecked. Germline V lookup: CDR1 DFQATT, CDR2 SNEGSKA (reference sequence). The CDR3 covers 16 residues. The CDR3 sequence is CSARDQGRAGKETQYF.

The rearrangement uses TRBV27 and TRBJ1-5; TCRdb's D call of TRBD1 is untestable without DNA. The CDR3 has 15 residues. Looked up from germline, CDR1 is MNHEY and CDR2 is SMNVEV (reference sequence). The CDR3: CASSSKATVNQPQHF.

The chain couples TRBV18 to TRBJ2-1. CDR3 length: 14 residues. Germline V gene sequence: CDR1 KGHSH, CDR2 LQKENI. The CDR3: CASSPRRDPREQFF.

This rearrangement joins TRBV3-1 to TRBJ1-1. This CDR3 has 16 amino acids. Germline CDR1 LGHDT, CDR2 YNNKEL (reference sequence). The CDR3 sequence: CASSLGPGLQNTEAFF.

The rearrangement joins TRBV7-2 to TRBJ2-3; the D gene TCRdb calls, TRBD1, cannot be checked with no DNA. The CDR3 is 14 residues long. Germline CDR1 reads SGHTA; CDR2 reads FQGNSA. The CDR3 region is CASSLDRNTDTQYF.

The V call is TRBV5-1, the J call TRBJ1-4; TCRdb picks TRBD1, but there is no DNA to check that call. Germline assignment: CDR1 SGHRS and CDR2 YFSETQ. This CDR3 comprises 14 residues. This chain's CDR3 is CASSFGQGYEKLFF. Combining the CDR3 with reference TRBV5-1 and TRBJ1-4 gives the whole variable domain KAGVTQTPRYLIKTRGQQVTLSCSPISGHRSVSWYQQTPGQGLQFLFEYFSETQRNKGNFPGRFSGRQFSNSRSEMNVSTLELGDSALYLCASSFGQGYEKLFFGSGTQLSVL.

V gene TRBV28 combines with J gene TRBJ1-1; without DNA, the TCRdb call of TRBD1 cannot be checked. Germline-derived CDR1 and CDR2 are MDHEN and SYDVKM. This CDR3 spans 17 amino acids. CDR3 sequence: CASSPPQQGAWGTEAFF.

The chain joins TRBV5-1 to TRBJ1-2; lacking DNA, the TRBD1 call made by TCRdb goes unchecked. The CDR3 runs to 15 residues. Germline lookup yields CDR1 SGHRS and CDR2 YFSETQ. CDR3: CASSYRRAGDDGYTF.

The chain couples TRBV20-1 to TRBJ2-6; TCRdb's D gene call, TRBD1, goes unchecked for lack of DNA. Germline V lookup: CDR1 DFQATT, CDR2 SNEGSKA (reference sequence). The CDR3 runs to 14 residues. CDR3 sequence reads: CSARDRARANVLTF.

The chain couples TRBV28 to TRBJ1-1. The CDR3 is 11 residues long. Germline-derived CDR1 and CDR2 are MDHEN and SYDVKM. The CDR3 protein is CASIFGGEAFF.

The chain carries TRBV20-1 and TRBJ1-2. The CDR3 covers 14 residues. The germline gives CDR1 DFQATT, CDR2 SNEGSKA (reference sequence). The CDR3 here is CSANQLTANYGYTF.

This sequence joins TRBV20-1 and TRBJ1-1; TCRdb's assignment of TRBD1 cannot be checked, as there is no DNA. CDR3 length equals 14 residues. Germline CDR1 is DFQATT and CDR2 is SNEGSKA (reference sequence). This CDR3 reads CSAIDRGRNTEAFF.

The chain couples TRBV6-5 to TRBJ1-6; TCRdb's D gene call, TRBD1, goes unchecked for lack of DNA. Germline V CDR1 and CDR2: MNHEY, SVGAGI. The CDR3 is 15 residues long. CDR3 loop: CASSSWDSLNSPLHF.

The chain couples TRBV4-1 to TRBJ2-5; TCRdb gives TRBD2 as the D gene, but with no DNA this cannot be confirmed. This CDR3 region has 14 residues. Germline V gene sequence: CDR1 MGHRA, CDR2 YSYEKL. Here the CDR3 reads CASSLPGPQETQYF.

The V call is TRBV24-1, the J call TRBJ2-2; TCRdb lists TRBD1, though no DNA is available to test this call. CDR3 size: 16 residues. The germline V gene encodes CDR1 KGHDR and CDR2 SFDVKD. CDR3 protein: CATSDPGQGISGELFF.

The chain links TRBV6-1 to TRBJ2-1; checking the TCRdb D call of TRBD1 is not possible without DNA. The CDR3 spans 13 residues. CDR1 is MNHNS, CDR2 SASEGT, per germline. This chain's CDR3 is CASRDPGRNEQFF.

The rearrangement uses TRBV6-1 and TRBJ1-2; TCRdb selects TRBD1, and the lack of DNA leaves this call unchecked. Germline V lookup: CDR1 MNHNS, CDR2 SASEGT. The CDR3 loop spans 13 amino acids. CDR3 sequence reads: CATDRVRIRGYTF.

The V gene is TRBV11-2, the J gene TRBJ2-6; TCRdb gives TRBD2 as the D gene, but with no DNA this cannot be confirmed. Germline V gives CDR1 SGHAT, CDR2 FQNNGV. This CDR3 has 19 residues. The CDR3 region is CASQEVRLAAISGANVLTF.

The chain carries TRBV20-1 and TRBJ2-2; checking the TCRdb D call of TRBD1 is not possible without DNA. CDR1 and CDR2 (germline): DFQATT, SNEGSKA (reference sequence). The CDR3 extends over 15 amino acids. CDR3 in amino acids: CSARDPGGGAGELFF.

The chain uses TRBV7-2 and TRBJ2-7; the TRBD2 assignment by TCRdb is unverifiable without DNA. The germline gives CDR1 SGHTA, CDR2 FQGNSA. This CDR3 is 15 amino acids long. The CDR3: CASSLPGFKSYEQYF.

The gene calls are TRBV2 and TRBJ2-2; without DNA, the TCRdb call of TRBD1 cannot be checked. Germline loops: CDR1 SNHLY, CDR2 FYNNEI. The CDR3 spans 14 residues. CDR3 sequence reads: CASKGQVSAGELFF.

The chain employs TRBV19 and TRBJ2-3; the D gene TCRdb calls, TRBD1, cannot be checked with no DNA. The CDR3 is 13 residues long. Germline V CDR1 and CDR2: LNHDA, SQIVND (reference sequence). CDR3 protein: CASADRRTDTQYF.

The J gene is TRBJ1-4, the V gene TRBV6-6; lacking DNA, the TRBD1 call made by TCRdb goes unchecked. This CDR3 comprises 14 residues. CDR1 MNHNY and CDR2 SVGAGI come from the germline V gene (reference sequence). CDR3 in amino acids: CASSYSDSNEKLFF.

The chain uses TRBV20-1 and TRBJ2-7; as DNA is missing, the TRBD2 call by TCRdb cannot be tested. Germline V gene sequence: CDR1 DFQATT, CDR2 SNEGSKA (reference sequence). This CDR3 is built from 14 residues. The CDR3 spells CSASHSGSVYEQYF.

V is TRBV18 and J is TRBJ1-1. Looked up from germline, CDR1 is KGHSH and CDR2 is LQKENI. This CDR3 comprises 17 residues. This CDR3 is CASSPTSPQTMNTEAFF. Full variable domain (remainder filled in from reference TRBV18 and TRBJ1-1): NAGVMQNPRHLVRRRGQEARLRCSPMKGHSHVYWYRQLPEEGLKFMVYLQKENIIDESGMPKERFSAEFPKEGPSILRIQQVVRGDSAAYFCASSPTSPQTMNTEAFFGQGTRLTVV.

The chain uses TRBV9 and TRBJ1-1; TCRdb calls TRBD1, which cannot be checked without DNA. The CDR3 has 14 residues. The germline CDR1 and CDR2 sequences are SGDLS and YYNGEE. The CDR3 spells CASSVGGHTTEAFF. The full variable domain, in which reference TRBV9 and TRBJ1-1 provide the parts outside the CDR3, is DSGVTQTPKHLITATGQRVTLRCSPRSGDLSVYWYQQSLDQGLQFLIQYYNGEERAKGNILERFSAQQFPDLHSELNLSSLELGDSALYFCASSVGGHTTEAFFGQGTRLTVV.